The present TCR beta chain was sequenced within a study of graft-versus-host responses after intestinal transplantation. Background on the study: Anti-thymocyte globulin was used for induction in all recipients, who then took tacrolimus and steroids for approximately 3 years.

The protocol was immunoSEQ multiplex PCR, while the TCRdb copy is restricted to in-frame clones and leaves out a portion. Among about 85,000 clones listed, approximately 89% were seen once. Study results and limitations: Researchers found GvH clones in recipient marrow, and some showed up first in ileum or blood. Early post-transplant declines in HvG were associated with peak levels of circulating GvH clones.

Trimming stripped 2 bases from V and 5 bases from J, with 15 bases between. There are 15 residues in the CDR3. Germline V gene data show CDR1 as MNHEY and CDR2 as SVGAGI. In regard to this clone: Its antigen is currently unknown.

Sequences were derived from unstimulated CD8+ T cells sorted from spleen or lymph node cells, sampled before transplant. The chain couples TRBV6-5 to TRBJ1-2; D ambiguous. This TCR was recovered from a human donor who was the organ donor for an intestinal transplant. This CDR3 is CASSYPGERLYGYTF. CDR3 DNA sequence: TGTGCCAGCAGTTACCCCGGGGAGAGATTATATGGCTACACCTTC.